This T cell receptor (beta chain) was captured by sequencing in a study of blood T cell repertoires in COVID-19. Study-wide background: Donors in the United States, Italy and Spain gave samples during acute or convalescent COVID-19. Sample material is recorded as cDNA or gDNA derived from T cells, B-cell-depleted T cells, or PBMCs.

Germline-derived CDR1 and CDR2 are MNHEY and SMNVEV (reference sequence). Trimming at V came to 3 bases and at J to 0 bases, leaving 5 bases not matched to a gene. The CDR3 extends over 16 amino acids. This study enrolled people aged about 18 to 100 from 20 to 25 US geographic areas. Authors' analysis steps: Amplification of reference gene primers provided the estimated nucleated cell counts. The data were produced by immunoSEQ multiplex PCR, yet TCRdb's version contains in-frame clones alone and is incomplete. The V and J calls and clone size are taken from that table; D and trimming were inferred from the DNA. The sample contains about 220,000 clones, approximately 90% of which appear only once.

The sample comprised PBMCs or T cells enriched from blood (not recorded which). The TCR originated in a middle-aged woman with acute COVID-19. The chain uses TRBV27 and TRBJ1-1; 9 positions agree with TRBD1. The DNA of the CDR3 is TGTGCCAGCAGTTTTTTGGGACAGGGATTGAACACTGAAGCTTTCTTT. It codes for CASSFLGQGLNTEAFF.